This T cell receptor beta chain was sequenced in a study of blood T cell repertoires in COVID-19. Here immunoSEQ multiplex PCR was the method, and the copy in TCRdb shows in-frame clones only, minus some. The repertoire holds 90,000 or so clones, with roughly nine tenths as singletons. In germline, CDR1 is KGHSH, CDR2 LQKENI. The CDR3 is 15 amino acids. V gave up 6 bases and J gave up 1 base; unmatched junction bases: 8. Sequencing was done on a sample of peripheral blood. This chain connects TRBV18 to TRBJ1-1; 7 bases line up with TRBD1. This clonotype was obtained from a human donor with active COVID-19. The donor label of this sample is uncertain. The CDR3 DNA sequence: TGTGCCAGCTCCTGGGACAGTTCGTCGAACACTGAAGCTTTCTTT. Protein sequence: CASSWDSSSNTEAFF.